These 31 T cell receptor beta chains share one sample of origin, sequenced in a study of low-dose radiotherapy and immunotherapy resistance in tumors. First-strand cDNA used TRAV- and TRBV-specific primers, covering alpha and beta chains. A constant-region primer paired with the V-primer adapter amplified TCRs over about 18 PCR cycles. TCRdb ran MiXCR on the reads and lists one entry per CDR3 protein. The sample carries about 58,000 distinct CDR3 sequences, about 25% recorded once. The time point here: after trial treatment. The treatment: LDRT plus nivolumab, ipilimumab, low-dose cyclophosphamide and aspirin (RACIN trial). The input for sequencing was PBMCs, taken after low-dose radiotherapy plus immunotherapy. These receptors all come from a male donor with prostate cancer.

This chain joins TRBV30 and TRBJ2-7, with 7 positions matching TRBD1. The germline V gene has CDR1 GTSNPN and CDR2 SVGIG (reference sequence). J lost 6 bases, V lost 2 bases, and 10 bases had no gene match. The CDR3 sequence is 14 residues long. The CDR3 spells CAWSRDSPYGEQYF. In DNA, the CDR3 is TGTGCCTGGAGTCGGGACAGTCCTTATGGCGAGCAGTACTTC. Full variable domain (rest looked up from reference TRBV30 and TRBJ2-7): SQTIHQWPATLVQPVGSPLSLECTVEGTSNPNLYWYRQAAGRGLQLLFYSVGIGQISSEVPQNLSASRPQDRQFILSSKKLLLSDSGFYLCAWSRDSPYGEQYFGPGTRLTVT.

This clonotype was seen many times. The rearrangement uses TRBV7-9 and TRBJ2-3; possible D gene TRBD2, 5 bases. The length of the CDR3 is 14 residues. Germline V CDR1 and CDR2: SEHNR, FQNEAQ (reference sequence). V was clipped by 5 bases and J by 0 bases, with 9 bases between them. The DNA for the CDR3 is TGTGCCAGCAGCCAGACTACCAGCACAGATACGCAGTATTTT. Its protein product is CASSQTTSTDTQYF.

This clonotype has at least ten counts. CDR3 sequence (DNA): TGTGCCAGCAGTTTGGGGGGGACAAGCTCCTACAATGAGCAGTTCTTC. Amino acids: CASSLGGTSSYNEQFF. The chain recombines TRBV6-2 or TRBV6-3 with TRBJ2-1, with D perhaps TRBD2 (7 bases). This CDR3 contains 16 residues. V was cut by 4 bases and J by 0 bases, with 13 bases left in between. CDR1 and CDR2 from the germline V gene are MNHEY and SVGEGT.

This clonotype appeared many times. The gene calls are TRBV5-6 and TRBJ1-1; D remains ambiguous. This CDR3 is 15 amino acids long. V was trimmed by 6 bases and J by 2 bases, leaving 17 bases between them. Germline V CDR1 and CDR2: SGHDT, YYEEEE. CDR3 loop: CASNLVTARNTEAFF. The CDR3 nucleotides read TGTGCCAGCAATCTCGTCACGGCCCGTAACACTGAAGCTTTCTTT.

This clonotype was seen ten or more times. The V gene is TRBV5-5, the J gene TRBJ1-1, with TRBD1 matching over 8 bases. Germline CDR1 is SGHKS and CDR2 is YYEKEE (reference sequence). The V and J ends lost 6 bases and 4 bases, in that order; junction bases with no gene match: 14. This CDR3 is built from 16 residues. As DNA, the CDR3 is TGTGCCAGCACCCTCGCGCTGACAGGGGAGGGCACTGAAGCTTTCTTT. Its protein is CASTLALTGEGTEAFF.

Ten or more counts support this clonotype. The CDR3 DNA is TGTGCCAGCAGCAGATCCGACAGGGCGGGTAGCACAGATACGCAGTATTTT. It specifies CASSRSDRAGSTDTQYF. The V gene is TRBV9, the J gene TRBJ2-3; 7 bases agree with TRBD1. Germline V gene sequence: CDR1 SGDLS, CDR2 YYNGEE. There are 17 residues in the CDR3. With V trimmed by 4 bases and J by 0 bases, 11 bases remained unmatched. The full variable domain, in which reference TRBV9 and TRBJ2-3 provide the parts outside the CDR3, is DSGVTQTPKHLITATGQRVTLRCSPRSGDLSVYWYQQSLDQGLQFLIQYYNGEERAKGNILERFSAQQFPDLHSELNLSSLELGDSALYFCASSRSDRAGSTDTQYFGPGTRLTVL.

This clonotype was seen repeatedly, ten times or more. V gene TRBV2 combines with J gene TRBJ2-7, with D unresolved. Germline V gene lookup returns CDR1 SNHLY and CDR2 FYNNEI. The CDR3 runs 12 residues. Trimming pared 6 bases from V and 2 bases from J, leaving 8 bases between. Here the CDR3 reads CASRIATYEQYF. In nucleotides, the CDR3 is TGTGCCAGCAGGATAGCAACCTACGAGCAGTACTTC.

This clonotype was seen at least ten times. CDR3 amino acids: CASSARLAGGSSTDTQYF. DNA of the CDR3: TGTGCCAGCAGCGCAAGACTAGCGGGGGGCTCAAGCACAGATACGCAGTATTTT. The rearrangement uses TRBV7-6 and TRBJ2-3, with 13 bases that match TRBD2. The CDR3 is 18 residues long. From germline, CDR1 is SGHVS and CDR2 FNYEAQ. With 5 bases clipped from V and 0 bases from J, the junction kept 8 bases outside the gene matches.

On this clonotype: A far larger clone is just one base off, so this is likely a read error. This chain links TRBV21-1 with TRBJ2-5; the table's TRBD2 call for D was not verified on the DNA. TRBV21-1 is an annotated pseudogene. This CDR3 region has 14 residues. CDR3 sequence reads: CASSKAGLHNEQYF. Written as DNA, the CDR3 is TGTGCCAGCAGCAAAGCGGGACTTCACAATGAGCAGTACTTC.

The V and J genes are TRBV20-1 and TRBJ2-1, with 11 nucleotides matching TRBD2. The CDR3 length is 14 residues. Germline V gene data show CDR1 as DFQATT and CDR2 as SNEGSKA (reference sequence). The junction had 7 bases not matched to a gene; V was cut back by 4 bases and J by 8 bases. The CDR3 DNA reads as TGCAGTGCTACAACTAGCGGGAGAATCTATGAGCAGTTCTTC. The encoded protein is CSATTSGRIYEQFF.

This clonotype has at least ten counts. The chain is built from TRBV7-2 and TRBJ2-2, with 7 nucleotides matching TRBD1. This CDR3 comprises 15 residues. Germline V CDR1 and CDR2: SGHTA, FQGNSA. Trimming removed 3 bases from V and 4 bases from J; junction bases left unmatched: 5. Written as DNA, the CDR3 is TGTGCCAGCAGCTTCCGGACAGGCCCCACCGGGGAGCTGTTTTTT. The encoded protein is CASSFRTGPTGELFF. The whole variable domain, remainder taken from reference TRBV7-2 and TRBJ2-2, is GAGVSQSPSNKVTEKGKDVELRCDPISGHTALYWYRQSLGQGLEFLIYFQGNSAPDKSGLPSDRFSAERTGGSVSTLTIQRTQQEDSAVYLCASSFRTGPTGELFFGEGSRLTVL.

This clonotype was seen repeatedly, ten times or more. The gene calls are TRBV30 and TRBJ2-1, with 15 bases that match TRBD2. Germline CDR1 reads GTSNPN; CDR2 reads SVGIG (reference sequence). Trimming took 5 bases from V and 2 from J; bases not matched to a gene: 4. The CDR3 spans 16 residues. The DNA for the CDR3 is TGTGCCTGGGCCGGGACTAGCGGGGGGCCCTACAATGAGCAGTTCTTC. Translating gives CAWAGTSGGPYNEQFF.

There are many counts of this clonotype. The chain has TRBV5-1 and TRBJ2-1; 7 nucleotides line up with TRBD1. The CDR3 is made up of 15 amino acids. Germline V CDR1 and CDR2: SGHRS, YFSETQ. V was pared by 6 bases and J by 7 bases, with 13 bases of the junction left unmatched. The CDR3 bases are TGCGCCAGCAAAGTTCCCGCAGGGGGTTATAATGAGCAGTTCTTC. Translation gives CASKVPAGGYNEQFF.

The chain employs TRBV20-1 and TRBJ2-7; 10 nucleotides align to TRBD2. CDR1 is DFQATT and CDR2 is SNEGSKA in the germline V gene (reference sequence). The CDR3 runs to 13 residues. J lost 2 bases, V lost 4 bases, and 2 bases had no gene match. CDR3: CSAKLAGPYEQYF. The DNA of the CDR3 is TGCAGTGCTAAACTAGCGGGACCCTACGAGCAGTACTTC.

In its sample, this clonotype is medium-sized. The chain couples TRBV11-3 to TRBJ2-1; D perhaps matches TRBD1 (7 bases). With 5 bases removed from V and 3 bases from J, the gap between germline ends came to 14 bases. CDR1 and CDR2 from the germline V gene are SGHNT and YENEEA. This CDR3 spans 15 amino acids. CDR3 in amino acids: CASSHRGGDYNEQFF. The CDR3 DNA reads TGTGCCAGCAGCCACAGGGGAGGTGACTACAATGAGCAGTTCTTC.

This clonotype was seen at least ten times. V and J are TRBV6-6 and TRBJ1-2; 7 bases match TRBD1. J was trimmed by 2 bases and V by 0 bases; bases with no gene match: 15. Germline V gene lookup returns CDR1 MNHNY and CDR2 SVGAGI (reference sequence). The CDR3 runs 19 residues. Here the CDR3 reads CASSYSSKGPTGSNYGYTF. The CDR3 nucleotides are TGTGCCAGCAGTTACTCGAGTAAGGGCCCGACAGGGTCCAACTATGGCTACACCTTC.

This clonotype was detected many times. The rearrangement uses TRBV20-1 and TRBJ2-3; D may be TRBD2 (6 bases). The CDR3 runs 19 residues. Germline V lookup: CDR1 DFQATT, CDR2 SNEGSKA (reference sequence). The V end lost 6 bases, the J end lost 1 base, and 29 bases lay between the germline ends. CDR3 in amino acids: CSALIRGGAFTRGTDTQYF. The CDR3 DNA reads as TGCAGTGCGCTAATTAGGGGCGGGGCTTTTACCCGCGGCACAGATACGCAGTATTTT.

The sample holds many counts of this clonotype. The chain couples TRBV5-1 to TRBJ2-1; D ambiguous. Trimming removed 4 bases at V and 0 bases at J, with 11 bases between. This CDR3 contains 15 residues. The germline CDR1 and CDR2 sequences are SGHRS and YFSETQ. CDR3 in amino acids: CASSPEVSSYNEQFF. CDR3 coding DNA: TGCGCCAGCAGCCCGGAAGTGAGCTCCTACAATGAGCAGTTCTTC.

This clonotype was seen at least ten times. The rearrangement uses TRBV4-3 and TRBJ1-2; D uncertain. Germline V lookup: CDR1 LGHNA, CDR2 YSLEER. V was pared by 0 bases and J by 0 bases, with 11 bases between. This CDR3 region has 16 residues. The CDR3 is CASSQEVRDSNYGYTF. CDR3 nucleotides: TGCGCCAGCAGCCAAGAAGTCCGGGATTCTAACTATGGCTACACCTTC.

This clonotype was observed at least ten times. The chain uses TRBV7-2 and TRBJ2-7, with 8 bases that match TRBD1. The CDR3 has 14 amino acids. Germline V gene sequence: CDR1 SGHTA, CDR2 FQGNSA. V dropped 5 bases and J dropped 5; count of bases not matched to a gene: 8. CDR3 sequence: CASSRGQGGHEQYF. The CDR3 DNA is TGTGCCAGCAGCCGAGGACAGGGCGGCCACGAGCAGTACTTC.

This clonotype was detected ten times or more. CDR3 sequence reads: CASSRLAGTDTQYF. CDR3 bases: TGTGCCAGCAGCCGCCTAGCGGGCACAGATACGCAGTATTTT. This rearrangement joins TRBV7-9 to TRBJ2-3, with 7 bases lining up with TRBD2. The CDR3 sequence is 14 residues long. Germline CDR1 is SEHNR and CDR2 is FQNEAQ (reference sequence). The V gene end was trimmed by 5 bases and the J gene end by 1 base; junction bases not matched to a gene: 3.

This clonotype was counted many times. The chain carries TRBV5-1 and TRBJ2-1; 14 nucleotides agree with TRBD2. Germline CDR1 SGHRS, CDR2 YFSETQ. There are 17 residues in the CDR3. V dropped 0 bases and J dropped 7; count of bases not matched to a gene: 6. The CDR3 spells CASSLEPTSGRGNEQFF. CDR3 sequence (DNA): TGCGCCAGCAGCTTGGAACCGACTAGCGGGAGGGGGAATGAGCAGTTCTTC. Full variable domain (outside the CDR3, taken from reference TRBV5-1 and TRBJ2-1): KAGVTQTPRYLIKTRGQQVTLSCSPISGHRSVSWYQQTPGQGLQFLFEYFSETQRNKGNFPGRFSGRQFSNSRSEMNVSTLELGDSALYLCASSLEPTSGRGNEQFFGPGTRLTVL.

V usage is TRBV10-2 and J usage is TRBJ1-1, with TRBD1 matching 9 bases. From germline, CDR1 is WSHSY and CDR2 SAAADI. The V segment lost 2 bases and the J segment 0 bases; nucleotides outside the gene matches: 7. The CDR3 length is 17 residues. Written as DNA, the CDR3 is TGCGCCAGCAGTGAGAGAATGGGACAGGGTATGAACACTGAAGCTTTCTTT. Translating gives CASSERMGQGMNTEAFF.

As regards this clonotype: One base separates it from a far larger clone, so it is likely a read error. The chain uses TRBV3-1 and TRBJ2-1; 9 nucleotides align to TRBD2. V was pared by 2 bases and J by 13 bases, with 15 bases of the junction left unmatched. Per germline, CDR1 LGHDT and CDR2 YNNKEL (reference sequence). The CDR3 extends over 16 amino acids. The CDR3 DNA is TGTGCCAGCAGCCAAAAACTAGCGGGCAACCAAGAGACCCAGTTCTTC. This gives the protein CASSQKLAGNQETQFF.

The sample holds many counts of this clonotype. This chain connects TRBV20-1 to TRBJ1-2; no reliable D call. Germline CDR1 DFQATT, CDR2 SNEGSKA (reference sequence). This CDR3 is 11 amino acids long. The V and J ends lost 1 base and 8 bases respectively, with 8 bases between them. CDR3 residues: CSARGTEGYTF. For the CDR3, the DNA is TGCAGTGCTAGAGGGACCGAGGGCTACACCTTC.

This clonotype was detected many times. As DNA, the CDR3 is TGTGCCAGCAGTTACTCGGGCAGGGGTCTTTCGAATTCACCCCTCCACTTT. Its translation is CASSYSGRGLSNSPLHF. V gene TRBV6-2 or TRBV6-3 combines with J gene TRBJ1-6; possibly TRBD1 for D (6 bases). The V gene's germline CDR1 is MNHEY and CDR2 SVGEGT. V lost 0 bases, J lost 7 bases, and 16 bases lay in between. This CDR3 has 17 residues.

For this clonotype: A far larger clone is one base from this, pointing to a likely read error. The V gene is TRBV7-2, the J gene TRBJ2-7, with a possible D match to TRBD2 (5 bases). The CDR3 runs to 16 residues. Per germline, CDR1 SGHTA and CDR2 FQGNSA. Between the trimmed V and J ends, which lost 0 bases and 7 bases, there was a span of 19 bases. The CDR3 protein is CASSLAAASSYNEQYF. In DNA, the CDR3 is TGTGCCAGCAGCTTAGCCGCGGCTAGCTCCTACAATGAGCAGTACTTC.

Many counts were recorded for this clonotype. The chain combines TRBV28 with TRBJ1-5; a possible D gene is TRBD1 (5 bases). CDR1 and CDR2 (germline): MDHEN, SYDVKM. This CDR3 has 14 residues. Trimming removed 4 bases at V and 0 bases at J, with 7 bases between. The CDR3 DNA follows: TGTGCCAGCAGTTGGGGGAATAGCAATCAGCCCCAGCATTTT. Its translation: CASSWGNSNQPQHF.

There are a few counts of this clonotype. The CDR3 nucleotides read TGCGCCAGCAGTCATCAGACCTCCGCCGGGGCCGGTGGGCAGTACTTC. It yields the protein CASSHQTSAGAGGQYF. The chain is built from TRBV23-1 and TRBJ2-7; either TRBD1 or TRBD2 may supply D (5 bases each). TRBV23-1 is given ORF status, its function remaining uncertain. V was pared by 3 bases and J by 9 bases, with 24 bases between. CDR3 length: 16 residues.

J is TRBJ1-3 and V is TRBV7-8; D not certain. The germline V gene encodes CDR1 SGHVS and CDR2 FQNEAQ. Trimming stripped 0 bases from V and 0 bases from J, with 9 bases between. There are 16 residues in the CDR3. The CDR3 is CASSLATESSGNTIYF. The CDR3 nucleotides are TGTGCCAGCAGCTTAGCCACAGAGAGCTCTGGAAACACCATATATTTT.

The DNA of the CDR3 is TGTGCCAGCAGCGTAGGGACTTCTTCACCCCTCCACTTT. Protein: CASSVGTSSPLHF. The chain joins TRBV7-9 to TRBJ1-6; perhaps TRBD1 as D (5 bases). CDR3 length equals 13 residues. Trimming pared 5 bases from V and 9 bases from J, leaving 11 bases between. Germline values: CDR1 SEHNR, CDR2 FQNEAQ (reference sequence).